The entry below describes one T cell receptor (beta chain). What it binds is not known. The CDR3 contains 18 residues. The ends were cut back, 6 bases at V and 4 bases at J, with 28 bases in the middle. Germline loops: CDR1 SGHNT, CDR2 YENEEA. This entry is derived from a study of cytomegalovirus exposure and HLA in healthy donors. Study-level points and caveats: A later analysis reported that several of the most significant clusters appeared to be linked to common viral pathogens, among them Epstein-Barr virus. Among CMV-associated TCR beta chains, most appeared HLA-restricted in a later analysis. An analysis done earlier found most TCR beta V segments productive about 90% or about 30% of the time.

Use of 60 Vbeta and 13 Jbeta primers characterized the PCR. Some clones are missing from TCRdb's copy, which holds only in-frame ones; the method was immunoSEQ multiplex PCR. The repertoire holds 100,000 to 150,000 clones, with roughly three quarters as singletons. This chain connects TRBV11-3 to TRBJ2-7, with TRBD1 as a possible D gene (6 bases). This TCR was recovered from a man aged 25 to 45 in good health and CMV-seropositive. What was sequenced was PBMCs. As DNA, the CDR3 is TGTGCCAGCAGAGCATACGGGACATGGGGAAGGTACCTGTACGAGCAGTACTTC. It is translated as CASRAYGTWGRYLYEQYF.